The 24 T cell receptor beta chains listed next were all sequenced from one sample in a study of blood T cell repertoires in COVID-19. The data were produced by immunoSEQ multiplex PCR, yet TCRdb's version contains in-frame clones alone and is incomplete. The data hold 200,000 to 300,000 clones, with more than 85% observed a single time. The sample was PBMCs or T cells enriched from blood (not recorded which). The receptors shown here come from a woman between 25 and 40 years old who had recovered from COVID-19.

V usage is TRBV6-2 or TRBV6-3 and J usage is TRBJ2-7, with D unresolved. Trimming stripped 5 bases from V and 4 bases from J, with 9 bases between. This CDR3 is built from 12 residues. Germline V lookup: CDR1 MNHEY, CDR2 SVGEGT. DNA for the CDR3: TGTGCCAGCAGTCGCTCCACATACGAGCAGTACTTC. Amino acid sequence: CASSRSTYEQYF.

The chain links TRBV6-5 to TRBJ1-6, with D hard to call. This CDR3 comprises 13 residues. V lost 6 bases and J lost 9, with 12 bases in between. Germline assignment: CDR1 MNHEY and CDR2 SVGAGI. For the CDR3, the DNA is TGTGCCAGCAGGGGCTCTGAGGGTTCACCCCTCCACTTT. This sequence encodes CASRGSEGSPLHF.

The chain has TRBV19 and TRBJ2-3; 8 bases line up with TRBD1. Germline trimming cut 6 bases from V and 2 bases from J; bases unmatched to any gene: 10. CDR1 is LNHDA and CDR2 is SQIVND in the germline V gene (reference sequence). The CDR3 totals 16 residues. The CDR3 DNA is TGTGCCAGTAGGCCCAGGGGGCCTTTTATCACAGATACGCAGTATTTT. The encoded protein is CASRPRGPFITDTQYF. The full variable domain, rest sourced from reference TRBV19 and TRBJ2-3, is DGGITQSPKYLFRKEGQNVTLSCEQNLNHDAMYWYRQDPGQGLRLIYYSQIVNDFQKGDIAEGYSVSREKKESFPLTVTSAQKNPTAFYLCASRPRGPFITDTQYFGPGTRLTVL.

The chain combines TRBV11-3 with TRBJ1-1; D not certain. Trimming shortened V by 5 bases and J by 1 base, and 8 bases separated the two germline ends. CDR1 and CDR2 from the germline V gene are SGHNT and YENEEA. The CDR3 totals 13 residues. The chain's CDR3 is CASSRNTNTEAFF. CDR3 DNA: TGTGCCAGCAGCCGTAACACGAACACTGAAGCTTTCTTT.

The chain recombines TRBV7-6 with TRBJ1-4; 8 nucleotides align to TRBD1. Germline CDR1 is SGHVS and CDR2 is FNYEAQ. With 6 bases clipped from V and 2 bases from J, the junction kept 5 bases outside the gene matches. This CDR3 is built from 15 residues. The CDR3 here is CASSRQGFTNEKLFF. As DNA, the CDR3 is TGTGCCAGCAGTCGACAGGGGTTCACTAATGAAAAACTGTTTTTT.

This rearrangement joins TRBV20-1 to TRBJ1-6; D call uncertain. Trimming pared 3 bases from V and 6 bases from J, leaving 9 bases between. Germline-derived CDR1 and CDR2 are DFQATT and SNEGSKA (reference sequence). The CDR3 is made up of 13 amino acids. CDR3: CSASRDFNSPLHF. Here the CDR3 DNA reads TGCAGTGCTAGTCGCGACTTTAATTCACCCCTCCACTTT.

This sequence joins TRBV18 and TRBJ1-5; 7 positions agree with TRBD1. V gave up 3 bases and J gave up 11 bases; unmatched junction bases: 25. This CDR3 has 19 residues. Germline CDR1 reads KGHSH; CDR2 reads LQKENI. CDR3 DNA: TGTGCCAGCTCACCCTCCGGGACAGTACAACCCACCCTTTTCAGGGCCCAGCATTTT. Its protein product is CASSPSGTVQPTLFRAQHF. The full variable domain, in which reference TRBV18 and TRBJ1-5 provide the parts outside the CDR3, is NAGVMQNPRHLVRRRGQEARLRCSPMKGHSHVYWYRQLPEEGLKFMVYLQKENIIDESGMPKERFSAEFPKEGPSILRIQQVVRGDSAAYFCASSPSGTVQPTLFRAQHFGDGTRLSIL.

CDR3 protein: CASTKKRVGRTDTQYF. The CDR3 region has the DNA TGTGCCAGCACCAAAAAGCGGGTAGGGCGCACAGATACGCAGTATTTT. The chain recombines TRBV21-1 with TRBJ2-3; the table's D call, TRBD2, was not checked against the DNA. TRBV21-1 is a pseudogene. The CDR3 covers 16 residues.

V and J are TRBV18 and TRBJ2-7; 7 nucleotides agree with TRBD1. The CDR3 has 15 residues. From germline, CDR1 is KGHSH and CDR2 LQKENI. J lost 0 bases, V lost 2 bases, and 4 bases had no gene match. The CDR3 is CASSPVTGSSYEQYF. The DNA of the CDR3 is TGTGCCAGCTCACCAGTGACAGGGAGCTCCTACGAGCAGTACTTC.

This sequence joins TRBV9 and TRBJ2-2; TRBD2 aligns across 13 bases. CDR3 length equals 17 residues. The germline gives CDR1 SGDLS, CDR2 YYNGEE. V trimming: 4 bases; J trimming: 6 bases; junction bases outside the gene matches: 9. CDR3 amino acids: CASSPTTSGRVAGELFF. The CDR3 DNA reads as TGTGCCAGCAGCCCTACTACTAGCGGGAGGGTTGCCGGGGAGCTGTTTTTT.

This clone was counted only a few times. The V and J genes are TRBV7-2 and TRBJ1-1; no reliable D call. V was clipped by 5 bases and J by 5 bases, with 12 bases between them. There are 13 residues in the CDR3. Germline CDR1 SGHTA, CDR2 FQGNSA. CDR3 region: CASSPQLRTEAFF. The CDR3 DNA reads as TGTGCCAGCAGCCCTCAACTTCGGACTGAAGCTTTCTTT.

This clone was counted only a few times. The chain couples TRBV19 to TRBJ1-5, with D hard to call. Germline values: CDR1 LNHDA, CDR2 SQIVND (reference sequence). This CDR3 spans 19 amino acids. The V and J ends lost 2 bases and 0 bases respectively, with 20 bases between them. CDR3 nucleotides: TGTGCCAGTAGTATAACGGGAGAAACAGCGATGTATAGCAATCAGCCCCAGCATTTT. Translated, it gives CASSITGETAMYSNQPQHF.

V is TRBV9 and J is TRBJ2-1; 10 positions match TRBD2. Unmatched junction bases numbered 4, after V lost 0 bases and J lost 4 bases. In germline, CDR1 is SGDLS, CDR2 YYNGEE. CDR3 length equals 16 residues. CDR3 nucleotides: TGTGCCAGCAGCGTAGGGAGCGGGAGGGGGTACAATGAGCAGTTCTTC. Translated: CASSVGSGRGYNEQFF.

Only a few counts were recorded for this clone. The CDR3: CASGTGRNTEAFF. The CDR3 DNA reads TGTGCCAGCGGAACAGGGAGGAACACTGAAGCTTTCTTT. The chain employs TRBV2 and TRBJ1-1, with D maybe TRBD1 (6 bases). The CDR3 runs 13 residues. CDR1 and CDR2 from the germline V gene are SNHLY and FYNNEI. The V and J ends lost 8 bases and 1 base respectively, with 11 bases between them.

This clone was observed once. The chain links TRBV7-3 to TRBJ2-2; D unclear. This CDR3 has 13 residues. Trimming pared 5 bases from V and 5 bases from J, leaving 9 bases between. From germline, CDR1 is SGHTA and CDR2 FQGTGA. The CDR3 DNA reads TGTGCCAGCAGCCCCACCAGGACCGGGGAGCTGTTTTTT. Translated: CASSPTRTGELFF.

V gene TRBV2 combines with J gene TRBJ1-1, with D perhaps TRBD1 (5 bases). Germline loops: CDR1 SNHLY, CDR2 FYNNEI. The CDR3 runs to 14 residues. V lost 6 bases and J lost 0, with 11 bases in between. CDR3 region: CASRNRFMNTEAFF. In DNA, the CDR3 is TGTGCCAGCAGAAACAGGTTCATGAACACTGAAGCTTTCTTT.

The gene calls are TRBV19 and TRBJ1-2, with D maybe TRBD1 (6 bases). The CDR3 sequence is 13 residues long. Deletions cut 5 bases from V and 5 bases from J, with 12 bases between. From germline, CDR1 is LNHDA and CDR2 SQIVND (reference sequence). The CDR3 sequence is CASSFGTPYGYTF. The DNA for the CDR3 is TGTGCCAGTAGTTTTGGGACACCGTATGGCTACACCTTC.

This clone was recorded once. The junction differs from germline at one of its ends, possibly a read error. The chain links TRBV30 to TRBJ1-5; TRBD1 might be the D (6 bases). The CDR3 spans 14 residues. Germline values: CDR1 GTSNPN, CDR2 SVGIG (reference sequence). The CDR3 region is CAWSMGGGNQPRHF. The CDR3 nucleotides are TGTGCCTGGAGTATGGGCGGGGGCAATCAGCCCCGGCATTTT.

The rearrangement links TRBV6-2 or TRBV6-3 to TRBJ1-5; D unclear. The CDR3 consists of 16 residues. Germline loops: CDR1 MNHEY, CDR2 SVGEGT. Trimming took 3 bases from V and 0 from J, leaving 12 bases between them. The CDR3 region has the DNA TGTGCCAGCAGTTATTATGGCCAAAATAGCAATCAGCCCCAGCATTTT. Its translation is CASSYYGQNSNQPQHF.

The V and J genes are TRBV14 and TRBJ1-2; 8 bases match TRBD1. Losses at the gene ends were 4 bases for V and 7 bases for J; bases not matched to a gene: 5. The CDR3 is 13 residues long. CDR1 is SGHDN, CDR2 FVKESK, per germline. CDR3 sequence (DNA): TGTGCCAGCAGCCCGAGACAGGGGTCTGGCTACACCTTC. This codes for CASSPRQGSGYTF.

The chain is built from TRBV28 and TRBJ1-2; a possible D gene is TRBD1 (5 bases). With 2 bases removed from V and 0 bases from J, the gap between germline ends came to 19 bases. Germline V gene sequence: CDR1 MDHEN, CDR2 SYDVKM. There are 18 residues in the CDR3. CDR3: CASSLGGRWKRANYGYTF. CDR3 bases: TGTGCCAGCAGTTTAGGGGGGAGGTGGAAACGAGCTAACTATGGCTACACCTTC.

The chain couples TRBV5-1 to TRBJ1-2, with 8 bases fitting TRBD1. CDR3 length equals 14 residues. Germline-derived CDR1 and CDR2 are SGHRS and YFSETQ. V was pared by 7 bases and J by 3 bases, with 8 bases of the junction left unmatched. CDR3 region: CASHSAGGDYGYTF. In DNA form, the CDR3 reads TGCGCCAGCCACTCGGCAGGGGGCGACTATGGCTACACCTTC.

The chain employs TRBV19 and TRBJ1-2; 7 bases line up with TRBD1. J lost 5 bases, V lost 5 bases, and 11 bases had no gene match. CDR3 size: 15 residues. The V gene's germline CDR1 is LNHDA and CDR2 SQIVND (reference sequence). The CDR3 region has the DNA TGTGCCAGTAGTCCACCAGACAGGGAGTATTATGGCTACACCTTC. Translation gives CASSPPDREYYGYTF.

The rearrangement uses TRBV18 and TRBJ1-1, with D perhaps TRBD1 (5 bases). Trimming cost V 3 bases and J 0 bases, with 8 bases left between them. CDR1 is KGHSH and CDR2 is LQKENI in the germline V gene. This CDR3 comprises 14 residues. The CDR3 region has the DNA TGTGCCAGCTCACCGCAGGGTCTGAACACTGAAGCTTTCTTT. This encodes CASSPQGLNTEAFF.